This is a list of T cell receptor beta chains from one sample in a study of shared clonotypes between healthy human individuals. Sequencing used immunoSEQ multiplex PCR; TCRdb keeps in-frame clones, though not all of them. The sample has some 2.1 million clones, about 94% seen once. The sequenced material came from naive CD8+ T cells from PBMCs. The source is a young man in good health. Some clones in this sample may be carry-over from other donors' samples. Each CDR3 is given with its conserved first and last residue. A D gene is named only where the DNA matches it firmly. The size entry is marked missing in some rows and otherwise reads once, few, many or a size class.

>-|-|TRBV19|TRBJ1-2|13
TGTGCCACCCACCCTCAGGGGTCCTATGGCTACACCTTC
CATHPQGSYGYTF
>TRBD2|once|TRBV13|TRBJ2-5|17
TGTGCCAGCAGCTTGGCGGGGTACGGGAGGGACCAAGAGACCCAGTACTTC
CASSLAGYGRDQETQYF
>TRBD2|-|TRBV27|TRBJ2-7|15
TGTGCCAGCAGTGCACTAGCGGGAGCCCCTCACGAGCAGTACTTC
CASSALAGAPHEQYF
>-|-|TRBV27|TRBJ2-7|14
TGTGCCAGCAGTCCCTCGACAGACTCCTACGAGCAGTACTTC
CASSPSTDSYEQYF
>-|-|TRBV28|TRBJ1-1|13
TGTGCCAGCAGTCAAAGATTAGGGACTGAAGCTTTCTTT
CASSQRLGTEAFF
>TRBD2|-|TRBV19|TRBJ2-7|15
TGTGCCAGTAGTATTCATCGGACTAGCGGTTACGAGCAGTACTTC
CASSIHRTSGYEQYF
>TRBD1|once|TRBV5-4|TRBJ1-1|14
TGTGCCAGCAGCTTCACAGGGGCTCCCACTGAAGCTTTCTTT
CASSFTGAPTEAFF
>-|-|TRBV27|TRBJ2-1|16
TGTGCCAGCAGTTTATCTCCCGCAGGGTATACGGATGAGCAGTTCTTC
CASSLSPAGYTDEQFF
>TRBD2|once|TRBV7-9|TRBJ2-7|15
TGTGCCAGCAGCCCTATATGGGGCGGGAGTTCAGGGCAGTACTTC
CASSPIWGGSSGQYF
>-|few|TRBV30|TRBJ1-1|13
TGTGCCTGGAGTGTAGGTCCGAACACTGAAGCTTTCTTT
CAWSVGPNTEAFF
>TRBD2|-|TRBV2|TRBJ2-7|13
TGTGCCAGCAGTGAGGGACTAGCGGGTGAGCAGTACTTC
CASSEGLAGEQYF